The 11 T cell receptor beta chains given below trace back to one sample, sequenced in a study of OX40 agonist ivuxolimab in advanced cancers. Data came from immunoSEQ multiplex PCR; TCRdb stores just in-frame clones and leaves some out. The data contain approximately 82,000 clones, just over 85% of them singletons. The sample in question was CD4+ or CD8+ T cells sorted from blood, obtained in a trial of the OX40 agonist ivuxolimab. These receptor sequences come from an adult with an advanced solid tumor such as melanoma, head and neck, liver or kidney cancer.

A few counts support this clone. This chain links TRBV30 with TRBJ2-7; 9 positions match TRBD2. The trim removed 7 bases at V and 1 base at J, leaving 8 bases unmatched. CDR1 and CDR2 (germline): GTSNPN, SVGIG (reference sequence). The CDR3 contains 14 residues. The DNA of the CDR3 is TGTGCCTTTAGCGGGAGCGCAATATCCTACGAGCAGTACTTC. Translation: CAFSGSAISYEQYF.

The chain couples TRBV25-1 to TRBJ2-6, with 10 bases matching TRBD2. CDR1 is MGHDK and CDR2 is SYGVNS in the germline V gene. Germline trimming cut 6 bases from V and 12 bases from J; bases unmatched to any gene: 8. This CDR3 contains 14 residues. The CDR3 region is CASSQPLAGSVLTF. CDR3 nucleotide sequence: TGTGCCAGCAGCCAACCACTAGCGGGAAGCGTCCTGACTTTC. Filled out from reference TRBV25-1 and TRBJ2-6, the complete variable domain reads EADIYQTPRYLVIGTGKKITLECSQTMGHDKMYWYQQDPGMELHLIHYSYGVNSTEKGDLSSESTVSRIRTEHFPLTLESARPSHTSQYLCASSQPLAGSVLTFGAGSRLTVL.

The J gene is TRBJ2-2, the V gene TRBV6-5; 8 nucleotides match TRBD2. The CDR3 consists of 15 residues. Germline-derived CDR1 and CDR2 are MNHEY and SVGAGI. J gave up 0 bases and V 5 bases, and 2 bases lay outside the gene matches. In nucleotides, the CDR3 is TGTGCCAGCAGTGCGGGGGGAGCGAACACCGGGGAGCTGTTTTTT. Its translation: CASSAGGANTGELFF.

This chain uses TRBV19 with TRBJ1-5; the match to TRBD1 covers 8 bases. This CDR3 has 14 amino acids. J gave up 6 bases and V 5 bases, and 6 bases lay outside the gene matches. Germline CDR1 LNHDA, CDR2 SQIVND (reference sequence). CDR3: CASSSTGGSQPQHF. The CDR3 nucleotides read TGTGCCAGTAGTTCAACAGGGGGAAGTCAGCCCCAGCATTTT.

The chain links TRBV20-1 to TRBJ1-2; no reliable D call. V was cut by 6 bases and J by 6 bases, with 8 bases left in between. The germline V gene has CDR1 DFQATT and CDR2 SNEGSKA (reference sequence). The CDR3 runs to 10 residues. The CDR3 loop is CSASKHGYTF. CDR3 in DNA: TGCAGTGCCTCAAAGCATGGCTACACCTTC.

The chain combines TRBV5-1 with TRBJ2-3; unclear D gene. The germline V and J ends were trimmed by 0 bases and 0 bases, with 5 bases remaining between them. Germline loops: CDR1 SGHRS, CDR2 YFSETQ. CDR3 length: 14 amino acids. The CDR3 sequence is CASSLGLSTDTQYF. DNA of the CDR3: TGCGCCAGCAGCTTGGGACTGAGCACAGATACGCAGTATTTT. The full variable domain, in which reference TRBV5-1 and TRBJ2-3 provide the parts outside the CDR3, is KAGVTQTPRYLIKTRGQQVTLSCSPISGHRSVSWYQQTPGQGLQFLFEYFSETQRNKGNFPGRFSGRQFSNSRSEMNVSTLELGDSALYLCASSLGLSTDTQYFGPGTRLTVL.

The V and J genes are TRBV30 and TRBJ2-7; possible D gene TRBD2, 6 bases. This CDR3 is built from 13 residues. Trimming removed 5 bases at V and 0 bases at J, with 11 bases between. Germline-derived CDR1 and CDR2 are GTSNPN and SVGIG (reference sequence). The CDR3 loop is CAWAGGNSYEQYF. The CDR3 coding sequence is TGTGCCTGGGCCGGAGGGAACTCCTACGAGCAGTACTTC.

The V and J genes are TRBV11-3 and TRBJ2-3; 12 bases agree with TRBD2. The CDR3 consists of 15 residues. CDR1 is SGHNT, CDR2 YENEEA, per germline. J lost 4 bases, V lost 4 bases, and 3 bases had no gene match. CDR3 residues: CASSSSGRAADTQYF. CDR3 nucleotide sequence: TGTGCCAGCAGCTCTAGCGGGAGGGCCGCAGATACGCAGTATTTT.

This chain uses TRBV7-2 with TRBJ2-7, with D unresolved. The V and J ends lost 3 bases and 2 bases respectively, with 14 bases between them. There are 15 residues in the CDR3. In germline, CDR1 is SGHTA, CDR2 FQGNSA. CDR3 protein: CASSFESRPTYEQYF. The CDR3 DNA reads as TGTGCCAGCAGCTTTGAATCGAGACCTACCTACGAGCAGTACTTC.

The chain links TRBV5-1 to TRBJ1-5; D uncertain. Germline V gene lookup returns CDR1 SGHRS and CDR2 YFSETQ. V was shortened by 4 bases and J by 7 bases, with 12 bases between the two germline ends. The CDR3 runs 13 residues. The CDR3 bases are TGCGCCAGCAGCCCCTCCTCCGGACAGCCCCAGCATTTT. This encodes CASSPSSGQPQHF.

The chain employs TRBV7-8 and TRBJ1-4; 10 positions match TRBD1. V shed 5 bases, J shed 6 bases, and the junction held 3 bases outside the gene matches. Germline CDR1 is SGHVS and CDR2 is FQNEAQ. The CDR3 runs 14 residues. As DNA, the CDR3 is TGTGCCAGCAGCCAGGGACAGGGGTATGAAAAACTGTTTTTT. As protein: CASSQGQGYEKLFF.